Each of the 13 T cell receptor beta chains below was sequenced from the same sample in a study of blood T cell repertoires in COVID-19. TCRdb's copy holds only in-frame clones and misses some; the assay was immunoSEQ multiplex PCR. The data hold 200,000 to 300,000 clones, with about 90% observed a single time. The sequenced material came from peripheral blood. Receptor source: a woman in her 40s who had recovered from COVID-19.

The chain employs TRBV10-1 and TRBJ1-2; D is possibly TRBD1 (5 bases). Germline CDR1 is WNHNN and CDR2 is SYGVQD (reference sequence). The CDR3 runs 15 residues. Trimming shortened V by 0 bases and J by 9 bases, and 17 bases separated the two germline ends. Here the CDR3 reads CASSESRAGSVRYTF. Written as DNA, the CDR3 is TGCGCCAGCAGTGAGTCAAGGGCAGGGTCTGTCCGCTACACCTTC.

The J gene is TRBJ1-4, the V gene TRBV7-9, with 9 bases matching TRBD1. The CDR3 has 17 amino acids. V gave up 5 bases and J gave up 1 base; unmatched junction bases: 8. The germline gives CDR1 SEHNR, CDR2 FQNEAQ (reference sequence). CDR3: CASSLGDREVTNEKLFF. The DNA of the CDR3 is TGTGCCAGCAGCCTAGGGGACAGGGAAGTAACTAATGAAAAACTGTTTTTT.

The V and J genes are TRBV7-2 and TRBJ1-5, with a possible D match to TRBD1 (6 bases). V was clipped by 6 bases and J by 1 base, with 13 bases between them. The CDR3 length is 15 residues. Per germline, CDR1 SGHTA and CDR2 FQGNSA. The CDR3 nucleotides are TGTGCCAGCAGTAACACGGGACAAAGCAATCAGCCCCAGCATTTT. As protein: CASSNTGQSNQPQHF.

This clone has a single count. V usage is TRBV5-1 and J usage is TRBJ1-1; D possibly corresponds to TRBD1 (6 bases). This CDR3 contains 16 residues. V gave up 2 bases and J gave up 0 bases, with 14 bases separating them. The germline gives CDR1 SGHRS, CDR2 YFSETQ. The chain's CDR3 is CASSLGAGEMNTEAFF. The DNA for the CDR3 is TGCGCCAGCAGCTTAGGGGCAGGGGAAATGAACACTGAAGCTTTCTTT.

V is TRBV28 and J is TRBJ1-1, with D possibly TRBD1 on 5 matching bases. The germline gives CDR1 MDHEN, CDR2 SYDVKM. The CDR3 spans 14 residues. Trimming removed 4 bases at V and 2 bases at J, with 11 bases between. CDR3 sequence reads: CASSSPQGNTEAFF. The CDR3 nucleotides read TGTGCCAGCAGTTCTCCTCAGGGAAACACTGAAGCTTTCTTT. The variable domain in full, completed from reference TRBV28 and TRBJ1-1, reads DVKVTQSSRYLVKRTGEKVFLECVQDMDHENMFWYRQDPGLGLRLIYFSYDVKMKEKGDIPEGYSVSREKKERFSLILESASTNQTSMYLCASSSPQGNTEAFFGQGTRLTVV.

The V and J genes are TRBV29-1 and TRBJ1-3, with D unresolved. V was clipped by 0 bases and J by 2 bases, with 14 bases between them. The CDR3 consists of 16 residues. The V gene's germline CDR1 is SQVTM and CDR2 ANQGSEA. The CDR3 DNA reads TGCAGCGTTGAAGATTTGACAAACTTACCTGGAAACACCATATATTTT. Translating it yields CSVEDLTNLPGNTIYF.

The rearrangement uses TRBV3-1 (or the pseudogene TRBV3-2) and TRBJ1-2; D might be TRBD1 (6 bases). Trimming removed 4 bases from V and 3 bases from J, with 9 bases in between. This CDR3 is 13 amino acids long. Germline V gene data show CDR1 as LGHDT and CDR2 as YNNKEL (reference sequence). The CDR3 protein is CASSPRTDYGYTF. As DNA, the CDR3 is TGTGCCAGCAGCCCCCGGACAGACTATGGCTACACCTTC.

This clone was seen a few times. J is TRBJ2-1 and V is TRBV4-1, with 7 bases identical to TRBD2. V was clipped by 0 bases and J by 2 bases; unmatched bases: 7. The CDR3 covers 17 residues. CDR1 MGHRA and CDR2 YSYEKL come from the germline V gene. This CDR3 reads CASSQDGMAGAYNEQFF. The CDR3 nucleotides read TGCGCCAGCAGCCAAGATGGAATGGCGGGAGCCTACAATGAGCAGTTCTTC.

CDR3 nucleotides: TGTGCCAGCAGCTTAGTTGCAGGGTTAGGCGAAAAACTGTTTTTT. Translated: CASSLVAGLGEKLFF. The V call is TRBV7-2, the J call TRBJ1-4, with D perhaps matching TRBD1 (5 bases). The germline V gene has CDR1 SGHTA and CDR2 FQGNSA. The CDR3 runs to 15 residues. V was cut by 1 base and J by 8 bases, with 14 bases left in between.

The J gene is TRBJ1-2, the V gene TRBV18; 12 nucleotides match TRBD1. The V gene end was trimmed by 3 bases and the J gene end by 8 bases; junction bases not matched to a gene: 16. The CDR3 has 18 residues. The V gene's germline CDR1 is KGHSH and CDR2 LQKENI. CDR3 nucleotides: TGTGCCAGCTCACCGGGTCCCGGGACAGGGGGCGTGCGTGACGGCTACACCTTC. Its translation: CASSPGPGTGGVRDGYTF.

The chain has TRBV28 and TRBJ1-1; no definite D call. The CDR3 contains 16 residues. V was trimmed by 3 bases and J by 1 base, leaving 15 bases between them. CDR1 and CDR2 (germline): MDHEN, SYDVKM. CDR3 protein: CASSFSLGRTNTEAFF. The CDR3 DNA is TGTGCCAGCAGTTTCAGCCTCGGGAGGACGAACACTGAAGCTTTCTTT. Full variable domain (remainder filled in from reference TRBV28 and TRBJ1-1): DVKVTQSSRYLVKRTGEKVFLECVQDMDHENMFWYRQDPGLGLRLIYFSYDVKMKEKGDIPEGYSVSREKKERFSLILESASTNQTSMYLCASSFSLGRTNTEAFFGQGTRLTVV.

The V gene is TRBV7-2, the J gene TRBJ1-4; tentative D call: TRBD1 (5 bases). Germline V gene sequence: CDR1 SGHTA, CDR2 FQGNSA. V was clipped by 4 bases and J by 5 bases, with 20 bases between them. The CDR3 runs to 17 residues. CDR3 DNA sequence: TGTGCCAGCAGCTCCCCCCGCCCGGCAGGGATAAATGAAAAACTGTTTTTT. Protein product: CASSSPRPAGINEKLFF.

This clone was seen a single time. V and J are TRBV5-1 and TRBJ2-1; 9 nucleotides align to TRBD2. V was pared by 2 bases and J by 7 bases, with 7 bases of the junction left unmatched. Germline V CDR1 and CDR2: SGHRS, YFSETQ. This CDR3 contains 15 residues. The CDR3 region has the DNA TGCGCCAGCAGCTTAGGGGCTAGCGGGGTTAATGAGCAGTTCTTC. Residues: CASSLGASGVNEQFF.